The T cell receptor beta chain under discussion was sequenced for a study of shared clonotypes between healthy human individuals. CDR1 SGHDT and CDR2 YYEEEE come from the germline V gene. CDR3 length: 14 amino acids. V gave up 3 bases and J gave up 9 bases; unmatched junction bases: 12. As regards this clone: The antigen remains undetermined.

Broader study findings: The donor pool, a small one, limited the genetic and exposure-history diversity represented. Shared clonotypes across all four donors exceeded non-shared ones in generation probability.

TCRdb keeps only in-frame clones here, not all; method: immunoSEQ multiplex PCR. The sample gives 2 million to 2.5 million clones, less than 95% of which show up once; around 0.4% is in the top ten. This chain links TRBV5-6 with TRBJ2-7; 7 bases agree with TRBD2. The sample comprised naive CD4+ T cells from PBMCs. The sample's subset: CD45RA+ positively selected. The receptor's source is a man between 18 and 35 years old in good health. Some clones in this sample may be carry-over from other donors' samples. The CDR3 sequence: CASSSPGLPGGQYF. For the CDR3, the DNA is TGTGCCAGCAGCTCCCCGGGACTACCCGGGGGGCAGTACTTC.